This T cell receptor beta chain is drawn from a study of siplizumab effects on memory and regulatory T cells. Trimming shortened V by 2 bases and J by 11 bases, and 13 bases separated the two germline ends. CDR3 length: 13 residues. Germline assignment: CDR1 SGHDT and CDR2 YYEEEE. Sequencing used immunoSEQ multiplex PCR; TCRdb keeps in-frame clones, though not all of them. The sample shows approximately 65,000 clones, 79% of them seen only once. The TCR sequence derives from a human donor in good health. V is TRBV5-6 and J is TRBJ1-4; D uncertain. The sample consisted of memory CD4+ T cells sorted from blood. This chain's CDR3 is CASSFRGAPKLFF. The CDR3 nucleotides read TGTGCCAGCAGCTTCCGTGGTGCTCCTAAACTGTTTTTT. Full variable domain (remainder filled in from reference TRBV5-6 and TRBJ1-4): DAGVTQSPTHLIKTRGQQVTLRCSPKSGHDTVSWYQQALGQGPQFIFQYYEEEERQRGNFPDRFSGHQFPNYSSELNVNALLLGDSALYLCASSFRGAPKLFFGSGTQLSVL.